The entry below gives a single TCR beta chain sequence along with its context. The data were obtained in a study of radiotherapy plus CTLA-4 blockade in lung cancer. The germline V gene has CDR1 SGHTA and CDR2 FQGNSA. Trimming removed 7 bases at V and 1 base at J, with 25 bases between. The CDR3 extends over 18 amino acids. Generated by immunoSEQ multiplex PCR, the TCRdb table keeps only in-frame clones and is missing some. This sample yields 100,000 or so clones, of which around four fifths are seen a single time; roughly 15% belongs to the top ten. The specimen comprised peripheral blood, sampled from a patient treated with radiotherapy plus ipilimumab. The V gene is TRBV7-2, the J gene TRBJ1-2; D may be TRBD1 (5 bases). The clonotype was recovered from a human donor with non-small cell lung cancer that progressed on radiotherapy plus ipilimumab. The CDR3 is CASTSTGTAYRLNYGYTF. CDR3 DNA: TGTGCCAGCACCAGCACGGGGACGGCATACCGACTTAACTATGGCTACACCTTC.